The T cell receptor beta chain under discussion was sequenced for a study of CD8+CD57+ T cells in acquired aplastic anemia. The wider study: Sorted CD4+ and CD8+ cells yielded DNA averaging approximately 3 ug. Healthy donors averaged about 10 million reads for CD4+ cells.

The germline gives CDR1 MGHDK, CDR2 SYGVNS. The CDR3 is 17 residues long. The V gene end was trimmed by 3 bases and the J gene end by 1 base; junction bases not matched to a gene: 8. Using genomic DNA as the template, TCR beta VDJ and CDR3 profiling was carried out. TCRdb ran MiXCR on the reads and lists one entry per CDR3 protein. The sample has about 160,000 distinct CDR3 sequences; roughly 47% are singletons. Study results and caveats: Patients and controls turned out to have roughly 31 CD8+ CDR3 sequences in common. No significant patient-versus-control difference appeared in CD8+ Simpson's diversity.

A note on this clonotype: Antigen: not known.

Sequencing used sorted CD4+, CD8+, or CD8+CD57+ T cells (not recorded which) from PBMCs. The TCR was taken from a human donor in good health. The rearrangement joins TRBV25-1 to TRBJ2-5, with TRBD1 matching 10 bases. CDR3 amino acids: CASSDSGTGATQETQYF. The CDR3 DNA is TGTGCCAGCAGTGATTCCGGGACAGGGGCTACCCAAGAGACCCAGTACTTC.